This is a list of T cell receptor beta chains from one sample in a study of CD8+CD57+ T cells in acquired aplastic anemia. TCRdb recomputed calls from the reads with MiXCR, one row per CDR3 protein. The sample contains over 150,000 distinct CDR3 sequences, 60% to 80% of which appear only once. Sequences were obtained from sorted CD4+, CD8+, or CD8+CD57+ T cells (not recorded which) from PBMCs. The receptors shown here come from a human donor with aplastic anemia. Each CDR3 is given with its conserved first and last residue. D genes are given only for firm matches. Clone size is given for some rows only: seen once, a few or many times, or a class if the clone is expanded.

J gene: TRBJ2-1
clone size: -
V gene: TRBV7-8
D gene: TRBD2
CDR3 DNA: TGTGCCAGCAGCCGCCTTCGGGAGGTTAGCGGGGACAATGAGCAGTTCTTC
CDR3 protein: CASSRLREVSGDNEQFF

J gene: TRBJ2-3
clone size: -
V gene: TRBV20-1
D gene: -
CDR3 DNA: TGCAGTGCTAGAGATTCGGGGACGTCGGACACAGATACGCAGTATTTT
CDR3 protein: CSARDSGTSDTDTQYF

J gene: TRBJ2-2
clone size: -
V gene: TRBV25-1
D gene: TRBD2
CDR3 DNA: TGTGCCAGCACAGGACTAGCTACCACCGGGGAGCTGTTTTTT
CDR3 protein: CASTGLATTGELFF

J gene: TRBJ2-1
clone size: -
V gene: TRBV2
D gene: TRBD1
CDR3 DNA: TGTGCCAGCAGTGACCGGGACAGGGGGCTAAATGAGCAGTTCTTC
CDR3 protein: CASSDRDRGLNEQFF

J gene: TRBJ1-2
clone size: -
V gene: TRBV15
D gene: -
CDR3 DNA: TGTGCCACCAGCGTCAGTCCAGCTAACTATGGCTACACCTTC
CDR3 protein: CATSVSPANYGYTF

J gene: TRBJ2-1
clone size: -
V gene: TRBV10-3
D gene: -
CDR3 DNA: TGTGCCATGGGGGGCTACAATGAGCAGTTCTTC
CDR3 protein: CAMGGYNEQFF

J gene: TRBJ2-2
clone size: -
V gene: TRBV10-3
D gene: TRBD1
CDR3 DNA: TGTGCCATCAGTGGCGACAGGGGGCAAGCCGGGGAGCTGTTTTTT
CDR3 protein: CAISGDRGQAGELFF

J gene: TRBJ1-1
clone size: -
V gene: TRBV4-1
D gene: TRBD1
CDR3 DNA: TGCGCCAGCAGCCAATTTACAGGGGGCGAGTTTGCTTTCTTT
CDR3 protein: CASSQFTGGEFAFF

J gene: TRBJ2-7
clone size: -
V gene: TRBV29-1
D gene: TRBD1
CDR3 DNA: TGCAGCGTTGCAGGGGGCTTCACCTACGAGCAGTACTTC
CDR3 protein: CSVAGGFTYEQYF

J gene: TRBJ2-3
clone size: medium-sized
V gene: TRBV25-1
D gene: -
CDR3 DNA: TGTGCCAGCGCCCAGGGAGATACGCAGTATTTT
CDR3 protein: CASAQGDTQYF

J gene: TRBJ2-3
clone size: -
V gene: TRBV7-3
D gene: -
CDR3 DNA: TGTGCCAGCAGCCCTACCAAAGGTGATACGCAGTATTTT
CDR3 protein: CASSPTKGDTQYF

J gene: TRBJ1-1
clone size: few
V gene: TRBV12-3/TRBV12-4
D gene: -
CDR3 DNA: TGTGCCAGCAGTTTAGGCATCCTGACTGAAGCTTTCTTT
CDR3 protein: CASSLGILTEAFF

J gene: TRBJ2-3
clone size: -
V gene: TRBV2
D gene: TRBD2
CDR3 DNA: TGTGCCAGCAGTAAGGGACTAGCGGGGAACACAGATACGCAGTATTTT
CDR3 protein: CASSKGLAGNTDTQYF

J gene: TRBJ2-7
clone size: -
V gene: TRBV14
D gene: -
CDR3 DNA: TGTGCCAGCAGCCCAGGGTCGGGGTACGAGCAGTACTTC
CDR3 protein: CASSPGSGYEQYF

J gene: TRBJ1-1
clone size: -
V gene: TRBV10-3
D gene: -
CDR3 DNA: TGTGCCATCAGGCAGGGCCGTACTGAAGCTTTCTTT
CDR3 protein: CAIRQGRTEAFF

J gene: TRBJ2-7
clone size: -
V gene: TRBV20-1
D gene: -
CDR3 DNA: TGCAGTGCTAAGATCCCCCCCACCTACGAGCAGTACTTC
CDR3 protein: CSAKIPPTYEQYF

J gene: TRBJ2-7
clone size: -
V gene: TRBV2
D gene: TRBD2
CDR3 DNA: TGTGCCAGCATCTCGGGGGGGACTTCCTACGAGCAGTACTTC
CDR3 protein: CASISGGTSYEQYF

J gene: TRBJ2-7
clone size: -
V gene: TRBV10-3
D gene: TRBD2
CDR3 DNA: TGTGCCATCAGTGAGTCGGGACTAAGGAGCTCCTACGAGCAGTACTTC
CDR3 protein: CAISESGLRSSYEQYF

J gene: TRBJ2-1
clone size: -
V gene: TRBV20-1
D gene: -
CDR3 DNA: TGCAGTGCGAGACGGGGGAGTCCGTACAATGAGCAGTTCTTC
CDR3 protein: CSARRGSPYNEQFF

J gene: TRBJ1-6
clone size: once
V gene: TRBV2
D gene: -
CDR3 DNA: TGTGCCAGCAGTGACAGGGCAAATAATTCACCCCTCCACTTT
CDR3 protein: CASSDRANNSPLHF

J gene: TRBJ2-3
clone size: -
V gene: TRBV20-1
D gene: TRBD2
CDR3 DNA: TGCAGTGCTAGAGATGGGAGTAGCGGGACAAGCACGGATACGCAGTATTTT
CDR3 protein: CSARDGSSGTSTDTQYF

J gene: TRBJ1-3
clone size: -
V gene: TRBV7-7
D gene: TRBD1
CDR3 DNA: TGTGCTAGCAGCTTCACGCAGGGGGCAAGGGGAAACACCATATATTTT
CDR3 protein: CASSFTQGARGNTIYF

J gene: TRBJ2-7
clone size: few
V gene: TRBV20-1
D gene: -
CDR3 DNA: TGCAGTGCTAGAGATCCGCGGCAGGGCTACGAGCAGTACTTC
CDR3 protein: CSARDPRQGYEQYF

J gene: TRBJ2-7
clone size: -
V gene: TRBV2
D gene: -
CDR3 DNA: TGTGCCAGCAAACTAGGGGGCGGGGGGACCCCCTACGAGCAGTACTTC
CDR3 protein: CASKLGGGGTPYEQYF

J gene: TRBJ2-7
clone size: -
V gene: TRBV4-2
D gene: -
CDR3 DNA: TGTGCCAGCAGCCCGGGGGTCGGGGATTACGAGCAGTACTTC
CDR3 protein: CASSPGVGDYEQYF

J gene: TRBJ2-7
clone size: once
V gene: TRBV19
D gene: -
CDR3 DNA: TGTGCCAGTAGTTACACCAGAGATTACTACGAGCAGTACTTC
CDR3 protein: CASSYTRDYYEQYF

J gene: TRBJ2-1
clone size: few
V gene: TRBV24-1
D gene: -
CDR3 DNA: TGTGCCACCAGTGCCGACGACAGCTACAATGAGCAGTTCTTC
CDR3 protein: CATSADDSYNEQFF

J gene: TRBJ1-1
clone size: few
V gene: TRBV10-3
D gene: -
CDR3 DNA: TGTGCCATCGGGGGGGCGTCTGAAGCTTTCTTT
CDR3 protein: CAIGGASEAFF

J gene: TRBJ2-7
clone size: few
V gene: TRBV15
D gene: -
CDR3 DNA: TGTGCCACGGAGGCTACTAGCTACGAGCAGTACTTC
CDR3 protein: CATEATSYEQYF

J gene: TRBJ2-3
clone size: -
V gene: TRBV29-1
D gene: TRBD2
CDR3 DNA: TGCAGCGTCCGCCCAGCGGGGGTTCCCACAGATACGCAGTATTTT
CDR3 protein: CSVRPAGVPTDTQYF

J gene: TRBJ1-2
clone size: -
V gene: TRBV7-9
D gene: -
CDR3 DNA: TGTGCCAGCAGCTTGGTTCGGAACACCAACTATGGCTACACCTTC
CDR3 protein: CASSLVRNTNYGYTF

J gene: TRBJ1-6
clone size: few
V gene: TRBV7-9
D gene: -
CDR3 DNA: TGTGCCAGCAGCTTAGGGGTTGATAATTCACCCCTCCACTTT
CDR3 protein: CASSLGVDNSPLHF

J gene: TRBJ1-1
clone size: few
V gene: TRBV19
D gene: -
CDR3 DNA: TGTGCCAGTGCACACTTTAACACTGAAGCTTTCTTT
CDR3 protein: CASAHFNTEAFF

J gene: TRBJ2-1
clone size: once
V gene: TRBV7-9
D gene: TRBD2
CDR3 DNA: TGTGCCAGCAGTTCTAGCGGGTTGCCCAATGAGCAGTTCTTC
CDR3 protein: CASSSSGLPNEQFF

J gene: TRBJ2-7
clone size: -
V gene: TRBV15
D gene: -
CDR3 DNA: TGTGCCACCAGCAGAGCGGAGGACAACTACGAGCAGTACTTC
CDR3 protein: CATSRAEDNYEQYF

J gene: TRBJ2-5
clone size: -
V gene: TRBV12-3/TRBV12-4
D gene: -
CDR3 DNA: TGTGCCAGCAGCGATCCCGGGCCACGCGAGACCCAGTACTTC
CDR3 protein: CASSDPGPRETQYF

J gene: TRBJ1-2
clone size: -
V gene: TRBV19
D gene: -
CDR3 DNA: TGTGCCAGTAGTATCTTTCGTGGCTACACCTTC
CDR3 protein: CASSIFRGYTF

J gene: TRBJ2-7
clone size: -
V gene: TRBV20-1
D gene: TRBD2
CDR3 DNA: TGCAGTGCCCCAGGGTCGGGAGACCGCAATGAGCAGCGGGATTTCTACGAGCAGTACTTC
CDR3 protein: CSAPGSGDRNEQRDFYEQYF

J gene: TRBJ2-1
clone size: -
V gene: TRBV2
D gene: -
CDR3 DNA: TGTGCCAGCAGCGTAGGTCGCGGGGTGAGGAATGAGCAGTTCTTC
CDR3 protein: CASSVGRGVRNEQFF

J gene: TRBJ1-1
clone size: -
V gene: TRBV2
D gene: -
CDR3 DNA: TGTGCCAGCATCCTGACAGGGAACACTGAAGCTTTCTTT
CDR3 protein: CASILTGNTEAFF

J gene: TRBJ2-7
clone size: few
V gene: TRBV5-1
D gene: -
CDR3 DNA: TGCGCCAGCAGCTCGGACGGTACCTACGAGCAGTACTTC
CDR3 protein: CASSSDGTYEQYF

J gene: TRBJ2-1
clone size: -
V gene: TRBV28
D gene: -
CDR3 DNA: TGTGCCAGCAGTTTAGGGACCCGTTCCAATGAGCAGTTCTTC
CDR3 protein: CASSLGTRSNEQFF

J gene: TRBJ2-1
clone size: few
V gene: TRBV29-1
D gene: -
CDR3 DNA: TGCAGCGTTTCCGGGAGTAGCTCCTACAATGAGCAGTTCTTC
CDR3 protein: CSVSGSSSYNEQFF

J gene: TRBJ1-2
clone size: -
V gene: TRBV20-1
D gene: -
CDR3 DNA: TGCAGTGCTAGAGATGGGGGAAACTATGGCTACACCTTC
CDR3 protein: CSARDGGNYGYTF

J gene: TRBJ2-3
clone size: -
V gene: TRBV5-4
D gene: -
CDR3 DNA: TGTGCCAGCAGCCGGACAAGCACAGATACGCAGTATTTT
CDR3 protein: CASSRTSTDTQYF

J gene: TRBJ2-2
clone size: once
V gene: TRBV19
D gene: TRBD1
CDR3 DNA: TGTGCCAGTAGTAATCCCAGGGGGACGAACACCGGGGAGCTGTTTTTT
CDR3 protein: CASSNPRGTNTGELFF

J gene: TRBJ1-2
clone size: once
V gene: TRBV9
D gene: -
CDR3 DNA: TGTGCCAGCAGCGTAGTCCCAGACTCAGGGTATGGCTACACCTTC
CDR3 protein: CASSVVPDSGYGYTF

J gene: TRBJ2-3
clone size: -
V gene: TRBV24-1
D gene: TRBD2
CDR3 DNA: TGTGCCACCAGTGACGCGACTAGCGCAGATACGCAGTATTTT
CDR3 protein: CATSDATSADTQYF

J gene: TRBJ1-1
clone size: -
V gene: TRBV7-9
D gene: -
CDR3 DNA: TGTGCCATCAGTGACGGGGCGAACACTGAAGCTTTCTTT
CDR3 protein: CAISDGANTEAFF

J gene: TRBJ1-2
clone size: -
V gene: TRBV10-3
D gene: TRBD1
CDR3 DNA: TGTGCCATCAAAGGCGACAGGGGCAACTATGGCTACACCTTC
CDR3 protein: CAIKGDRGNYGYTF

J gene: TRBJ2-2
clone size: -
V gene: TRBV10-3
D gene: TRBD2
CDR3 DNA: TGTGCCATCAGCCCAGGGACTAGCGGGAGGGAGCTGTTTTTT
CDR3 protein: CAISPGTSGRELFF

J gene: TRBJ2-5
clone size: -
V gene: TRBV10-2
D gene: -
CDR3 DNA: TGCGCCAGCAGTGAGTCGAAGGGAGGAGAGACCCAGTACTTC
CDR3 protein: CASSESKGGETQYF